This T cell receptor beta chain was documented in a study of T cell responses to AZD1222 COVID-19 vaccine (dated by TCRdb to the early 2020s). As for the study more broadly: TCR sequencing was performed for roughly 250 trial participants, of whom approximately 200 were given two doses of AZD1222 and 26 were given two doses of MenACWY control vaccine. Trial participants were enrolled by age into 18-55, 56-69 and 70-plus year subgroups, with around 150, 28 and 57 TCR-sequenced participants respectively. The study at large found these results: The vaccine-associated CD4 TCRs covered the entire spike protein, and the dominant responses fell in regions 160-218 and 743-854. Because no day 14 peak-response samples were available, the repertoires could be characterized only after the peak T cell response. Nearly half of unique spike-specific TCRs reportedly recognized epitopes outside regions mutated in the B.1.351 and B.1.1.7 variants. Spike-specific TCR breadth and depth rose significantly after two AZD1222 doses compared with day 0 and with MenACWY recipients. The 56-69-year group was small, and its depth increase did not reach significance, likely because of low power. Participants were mostly white British and included more females than males, and it was suggested by the authors that clonal diversity may have been underestimated. Only six AZD1222 recipients were SARS-CoV-2 seropositive at baseline, limiting conclusions about previously exposed vaccinees.

Explained via the paper, the time point label denotes: about 28 days (+/-7) after the second vaccine dose. The treatment or condition label corresponds to: meningococcal conjugate vaccine given as trial control. The vaccinee samples were drawn from two UK trials, COV001 and COV002, one of which was a single-blind randomized controlled phase 2/3 trial testing AZD1222 (ChAdOx1 nCoV-19) in healthy adults. For TCRbeta chain sequencing, PBMC samples from trial participants were taken at day 0 and at day 28 after the second dose. The CDR3 regions of human TCRbeta chains were subjected to immunosequencing. In the source study's methods: Repertoire TCRs were checked for matches against a reference library of SARS-CoV-2-specific TCRs that had been generated using the MIRA antigen-specificity platform. Breadth was defined as the fraction of unique TCRs that were SARS-CoV-2-associated, and depth was defined as the fraction of total T cells that were SARS-CoV-2-associated. Using the MIRA data, each spike-specific TCR was mapped to the spike region that the TCR reacts to and placed in a CD4 or CD8 class. Log10-transformed breadth and depth values were compared by one-way ANOVA with Sidak's multiple comparisons tests. TCRdb obtained this table from immuneACCESS and retained in-frame rearrangements with V and J assigned. These tables miss some clones; where compared with another copy, unresolved V genes account for less than half of the shortfall, and the remainder is unexplained. From that table come the V and J calls and clone size; the DNA was used to work out D and trimming. The sample table shows about 130,000 clones, and 65% to 90% are seen once. Of the sample, under 8% falls within the top ten clones.

This clone was detected a few times. Its antigen is unknown. No clone much larger than this one lies a single base away; base qualities are absent. Its CDR3 holds 15 amino acids, cysteine through phenylalanine. Only the CDR3 portion is preserved as DNA: 45 bases, with reading frame beginning at the first base. From the germline V gene, CDR1 is ENHRY and CDR2 is SYGVKD. V is pared back by 0 bases and J by 2 bases, with 8 bases lying between the germline termini. Source: peripheral blood, taken 28 days after the second dose of the MenACWY control vaccine. This clonotype originated in an adult who received the MenACWY meningococcal vaccine as a control. The receptor chain draws on TRBV10-3 and TRBJ2-1; the D segment could be TRBD2, given 6 matching bases. The CDR3 here reads CAISESGGTYNEQFF. The DNA reads TGTGCCATCAGTGAGTCCGGGGGAACCTACAATGAGCAGTTCTTC.